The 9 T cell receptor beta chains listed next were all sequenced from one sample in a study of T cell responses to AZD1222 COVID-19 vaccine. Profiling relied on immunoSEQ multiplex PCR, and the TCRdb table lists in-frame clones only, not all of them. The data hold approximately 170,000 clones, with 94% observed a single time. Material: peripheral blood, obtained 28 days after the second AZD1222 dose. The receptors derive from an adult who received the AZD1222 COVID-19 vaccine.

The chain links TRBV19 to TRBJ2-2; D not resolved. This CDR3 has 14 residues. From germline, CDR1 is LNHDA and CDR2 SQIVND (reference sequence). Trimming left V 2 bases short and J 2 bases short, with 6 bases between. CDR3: CASSIWFNTGELFF. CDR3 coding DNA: TGTGCCAGTAGTATATGGTTCAACACCGGGGAGCTGTTTTTT.

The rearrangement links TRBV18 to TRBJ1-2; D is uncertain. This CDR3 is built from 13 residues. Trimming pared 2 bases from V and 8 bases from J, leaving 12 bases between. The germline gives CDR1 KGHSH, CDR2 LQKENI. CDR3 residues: CASSPDQVGGYTF. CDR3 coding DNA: TGTGCCAGCTCACCAGACCAGGTGGGGGGCTACACCTTC.

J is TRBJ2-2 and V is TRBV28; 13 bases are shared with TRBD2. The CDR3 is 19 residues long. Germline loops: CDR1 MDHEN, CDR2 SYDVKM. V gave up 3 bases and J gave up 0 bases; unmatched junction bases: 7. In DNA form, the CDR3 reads TGTGCCAGCAGTTTTCCGGGACTAGCGGGACCGACGAACACCGGGGAGCTGTTTTTT. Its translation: CASSFPGLAGPTNTGELFF. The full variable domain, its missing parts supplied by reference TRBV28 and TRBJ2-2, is DVKVTQSSRYLVKRTGEKVFLECVQDMDHENMFWYRQDPGLGLRLIYFSYDVKMKEKGDIPEGYSVSREKKERFSLILESASTNQTSMYLCASSFPGLAGPTNTGELFFGEGSRLTVL.

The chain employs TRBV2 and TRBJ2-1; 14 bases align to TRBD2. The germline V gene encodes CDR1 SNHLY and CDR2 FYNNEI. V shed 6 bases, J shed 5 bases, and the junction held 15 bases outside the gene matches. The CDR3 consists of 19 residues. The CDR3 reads CASRAGTSGSRTFNNEQFF. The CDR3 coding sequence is TGTGCCAGCAGGGCCGGGACTAGCGGGAGTAGGACTTTCAACAATGAGCAGTTCTTC.

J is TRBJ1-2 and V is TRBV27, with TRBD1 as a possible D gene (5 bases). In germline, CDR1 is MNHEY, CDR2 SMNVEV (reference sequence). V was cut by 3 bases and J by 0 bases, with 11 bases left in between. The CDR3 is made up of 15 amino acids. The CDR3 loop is CASSFRADPNYGYTF. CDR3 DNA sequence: TGTGCCAGCAGTTTCAGGGCAGACCCTAACTATGGCTACACCTTC.

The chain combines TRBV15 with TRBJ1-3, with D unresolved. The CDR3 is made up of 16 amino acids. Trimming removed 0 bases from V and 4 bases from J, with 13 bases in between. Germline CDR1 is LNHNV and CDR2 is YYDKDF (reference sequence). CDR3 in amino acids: CATSRDPKFRGNTIYF. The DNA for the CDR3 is TGTGCCACCAGCAGAGATCCGAAGTTTCGCGGAAACACCATATATTTT.

CDR3 DNA sequence: TGTGCCAGCAGCTTAGATCGTCAGGGGGCAGTTCACACTGAAGCTTTCTTT. Translation gives CASSLDRQGAVHTEAFF. The chain carries TRBV11-3 and TRBJ1-1; 8 bases map to TRBD1. The germline CDR1 and CDR2 sequences are SGHNT and YENEEA. V dropped 0 bases and J dropped 3; count of bases not matched to a gene: 9. The CDR3 has 17 residues.

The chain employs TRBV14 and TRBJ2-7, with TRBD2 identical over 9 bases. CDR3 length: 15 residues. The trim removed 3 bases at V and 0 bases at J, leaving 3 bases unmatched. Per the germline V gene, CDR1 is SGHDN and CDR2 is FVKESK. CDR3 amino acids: CASSQLAGSSYEQYF. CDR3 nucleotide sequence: TGTGCCAGCAGCCAGCTAGCGGGGAGCTCCTACGAGCAGTACTTC.

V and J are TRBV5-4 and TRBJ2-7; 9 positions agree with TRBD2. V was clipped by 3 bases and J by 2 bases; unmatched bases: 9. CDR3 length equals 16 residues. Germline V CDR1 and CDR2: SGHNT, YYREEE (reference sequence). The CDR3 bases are TGTGCCAGCAGCTCCTTAGCGGGAGAGGCCCCCTACGAGCAGTACTTC. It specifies CASSSLAGEAPYEQYF. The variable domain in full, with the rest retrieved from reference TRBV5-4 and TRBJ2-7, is ETGVTQSPTHLIKTRGQQVTLRCSSQSGHNTVSWYQQALGQGPQFIFQYYREEENGRGNFPPRFSGLQFPNYSSELNVNALELDDSALYLCASSSLAGEAPYEQYFGPGTRLTVT.